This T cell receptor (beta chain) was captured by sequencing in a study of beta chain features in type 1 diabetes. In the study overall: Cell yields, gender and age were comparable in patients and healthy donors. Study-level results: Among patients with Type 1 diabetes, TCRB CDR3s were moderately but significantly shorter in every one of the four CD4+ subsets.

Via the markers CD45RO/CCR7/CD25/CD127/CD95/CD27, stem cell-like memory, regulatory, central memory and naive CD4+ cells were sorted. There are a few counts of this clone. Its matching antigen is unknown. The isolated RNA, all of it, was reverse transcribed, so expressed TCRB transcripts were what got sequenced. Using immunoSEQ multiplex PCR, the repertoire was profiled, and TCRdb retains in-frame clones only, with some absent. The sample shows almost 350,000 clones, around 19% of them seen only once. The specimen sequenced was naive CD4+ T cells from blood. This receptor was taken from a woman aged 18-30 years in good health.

The chain's CDR3 is CASSVTGLLEYGYTF. The CDR3, as DNA: TGTGCCAGCAGTGTGACAGGACTGTTGGAGTATGGCTACACCTTC. The rearrangement links TRBV6-5 to TRBJ1-2; a weak D match, TRBD1 (6 bases). Germline assignment: CDR1 MNHEY and CDR2 SVGAGI. The CDR3 contains 15 residues. Deletions cut 5 bases from V and 5 bases from J, with 18 bases between.